Reported below is one T cell receptor (beta chain). Its antigen is undetermined. This entry belongs to a study of OX40 agonist ivuxolimab in advanced cancers. Findings and limits, study-wide: Specificity for antigen went undetermined in the expanded peripheral T cells. Among the nonresponders, some also had low normalized T-cell clonal expansion. Doses of 0.1 to 3.0 mg/kg were accompanied by clonal expansion of CD4+ and CD8+ blood T cells by week 6.

Sequencing used immunoSEQ multiplex PCR; TCRdb keeps in-frame clones, though not all of them. Of fewer than 65,000 clones in the sample, approximately 90% were seen once. CDR1 and CDR2 from the germline V gene are MNHEY and SVGAGI. The V gene end was trimmed by 5 bases and the J gene end by 11 bases; junction bases not matched to a gene: 6. The CDR3 is 11 amino acids. The clonotype comes from an adult with an advanced solid tumor such as melanoma, head and neck, liver or kidney cancer. Sequenced material: CD4+ or CD8+ T cells sorted from blood, taken in a trial of the OX40 agonist ivuxolimab. V usage is TRBV6-5 and J usage is TRBJ2-7; 7 nucleotides match TRBD2. CDR3 sequence reads: CASSKGLGEYF. The CDR3 coding sequence is TGTGCCAGCAGTAAAGGACTAGGGGAGTACTTC.